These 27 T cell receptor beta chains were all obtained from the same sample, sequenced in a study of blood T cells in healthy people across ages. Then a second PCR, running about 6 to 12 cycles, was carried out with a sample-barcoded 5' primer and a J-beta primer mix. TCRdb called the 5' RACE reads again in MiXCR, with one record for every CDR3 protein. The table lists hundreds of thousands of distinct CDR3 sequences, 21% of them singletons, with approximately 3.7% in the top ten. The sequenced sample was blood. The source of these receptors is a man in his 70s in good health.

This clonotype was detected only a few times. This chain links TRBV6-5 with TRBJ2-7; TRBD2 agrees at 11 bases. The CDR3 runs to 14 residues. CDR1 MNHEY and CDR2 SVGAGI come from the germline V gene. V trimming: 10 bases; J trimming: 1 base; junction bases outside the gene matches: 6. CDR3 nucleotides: TGTGCCACCCAACTAGCGGGAGTTTCCTACGAGCAGTACTTC. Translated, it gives CATQLAGVSYEQYF.

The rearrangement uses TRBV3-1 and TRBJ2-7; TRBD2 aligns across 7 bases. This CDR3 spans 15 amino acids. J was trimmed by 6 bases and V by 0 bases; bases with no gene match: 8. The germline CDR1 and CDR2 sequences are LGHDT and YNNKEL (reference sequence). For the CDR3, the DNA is TGTGCCAGCAGCCAAGATGGCCTAGCGGCCTCCGAGCAGTACTTC. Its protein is CASSQDGLAASEQYF.

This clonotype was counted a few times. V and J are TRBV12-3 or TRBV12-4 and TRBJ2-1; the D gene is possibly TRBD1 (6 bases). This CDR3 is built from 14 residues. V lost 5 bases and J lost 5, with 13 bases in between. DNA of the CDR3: TGTGCCAGCAGTAAACGGGACACCCACAATGAGCAGTTCTTC. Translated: CASSKRDTHNEQFF.

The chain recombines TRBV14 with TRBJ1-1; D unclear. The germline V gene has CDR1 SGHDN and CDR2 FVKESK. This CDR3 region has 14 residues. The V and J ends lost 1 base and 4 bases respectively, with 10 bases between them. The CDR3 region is CASSQGGVSTEAFF. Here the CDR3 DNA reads TGTGCCAGCAGCCAAGGCGGGGTTAGCACTGAAGCTTTCTTT.

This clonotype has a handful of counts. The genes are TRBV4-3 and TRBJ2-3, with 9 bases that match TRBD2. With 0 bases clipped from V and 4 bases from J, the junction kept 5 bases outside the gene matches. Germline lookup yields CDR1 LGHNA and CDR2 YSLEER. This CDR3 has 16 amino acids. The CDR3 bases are TGCGCCAGCAGCCAAGATGTGTTAGCGGGAGCAGATACGCAGTATTTT. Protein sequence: CASSQDVLAGADTQYF.

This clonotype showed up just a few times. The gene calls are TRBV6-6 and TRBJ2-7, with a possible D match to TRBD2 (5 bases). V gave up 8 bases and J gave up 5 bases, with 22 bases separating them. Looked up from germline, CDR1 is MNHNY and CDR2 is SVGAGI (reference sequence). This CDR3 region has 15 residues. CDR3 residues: CASWQEALTPNEQYF. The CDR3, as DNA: TGTGCCAGCTGGCAGGAGGCGCTAACTCCTAACGAGCAGTACTTC.

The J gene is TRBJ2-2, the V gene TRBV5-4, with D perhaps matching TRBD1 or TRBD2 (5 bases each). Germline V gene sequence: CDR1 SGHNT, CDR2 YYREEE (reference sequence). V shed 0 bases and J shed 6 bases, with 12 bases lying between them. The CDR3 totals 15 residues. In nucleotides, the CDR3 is TGTGCCAGCAGCTTGGAAGGCAGGGAGTCCGGGGAGCTGTTTTTT. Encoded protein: CASSLEGRESGELFF. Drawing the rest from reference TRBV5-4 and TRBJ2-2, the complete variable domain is ETGVTQSPTHLIKTRGQQVTLRCSSQSGHNTVSWYQQALGQGPQFIFQYYREEENGRGNFPPRFSGLQFPNYSSELNVNALELDDSALYLCASSLEGRESGELFFGEGSRLTVL.

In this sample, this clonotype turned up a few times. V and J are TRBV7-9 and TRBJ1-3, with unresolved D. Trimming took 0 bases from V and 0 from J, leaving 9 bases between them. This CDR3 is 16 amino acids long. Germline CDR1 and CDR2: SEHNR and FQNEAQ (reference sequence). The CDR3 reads CASSLATGISGNTIYF. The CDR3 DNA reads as TGTGCCAGCAGCTTAGCCACGGGAATCTCTGGAAACACCATATATTTT.

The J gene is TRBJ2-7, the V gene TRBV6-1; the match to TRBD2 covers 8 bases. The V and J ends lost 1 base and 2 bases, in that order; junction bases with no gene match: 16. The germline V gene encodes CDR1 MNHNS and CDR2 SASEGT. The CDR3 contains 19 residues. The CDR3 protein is CASSEVSTSGISSTYEQYF. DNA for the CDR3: TGTGCCAGCAGTGAAGTTAGTACTAGCGGAATATCGTCTACCTACGAGCAGTACTTC.

This chain's CDR3 is CASSTGGTTEAFF. CDR3 coding DNA: TGCGCCAGCAGCACAGGGGGGACCACTGAAGCTTTCTTT. The rearrangement joins TRBV5-1 to TRBJ1-1; TRBD1 agrees at 8 bases. The germline V gene encodes CDR1 SGHRS and CDR2 YFSETQ. Trimming took 4 bases from V and 4 from J; bases not matched to a gene: 3. The CDR3 has 13 residues.

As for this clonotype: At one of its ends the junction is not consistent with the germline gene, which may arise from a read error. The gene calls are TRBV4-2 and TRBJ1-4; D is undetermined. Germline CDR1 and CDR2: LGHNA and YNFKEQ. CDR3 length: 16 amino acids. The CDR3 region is CASSPRPRTDNEKLVF. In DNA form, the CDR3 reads TGTGCCAGCAGCCCCCGACCGCGGACGGATAATGAAAAACTGGTTTTT.

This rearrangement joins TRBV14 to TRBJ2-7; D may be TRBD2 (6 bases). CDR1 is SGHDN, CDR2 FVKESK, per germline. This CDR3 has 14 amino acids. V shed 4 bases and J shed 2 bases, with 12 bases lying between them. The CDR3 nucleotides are TGTGCCAGCAGCCCCCGGGACTTTACCTACGAGCAGTACTTC. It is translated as CASSPRDFTYEQYF.

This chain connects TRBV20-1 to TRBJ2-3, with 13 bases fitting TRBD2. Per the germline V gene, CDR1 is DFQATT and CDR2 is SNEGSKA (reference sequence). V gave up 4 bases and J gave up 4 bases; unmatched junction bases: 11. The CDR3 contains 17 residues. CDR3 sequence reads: CSATRRTSGSLPDTQYF. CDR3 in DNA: TGCAGTGCTACCCGCCGGACTAGCGGGAGTCTCCCAGATACGCAGTATTTT.

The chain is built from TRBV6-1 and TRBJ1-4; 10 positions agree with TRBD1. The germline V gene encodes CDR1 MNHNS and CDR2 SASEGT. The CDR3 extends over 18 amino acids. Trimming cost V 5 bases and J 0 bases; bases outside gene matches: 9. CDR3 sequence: CASSILGGQGATNEKLFF. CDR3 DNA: TGTGCCAGCAGTATCCTAGGCGGACAGGGGGCAACTAATGAAAAACTGTTTTTT.

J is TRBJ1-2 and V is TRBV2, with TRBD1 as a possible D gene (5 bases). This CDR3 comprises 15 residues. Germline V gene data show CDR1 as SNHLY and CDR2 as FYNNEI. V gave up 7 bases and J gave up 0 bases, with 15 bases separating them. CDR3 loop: CASIREERSNYGYTF. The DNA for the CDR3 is TGTGCCAGCATCAGGGAGGAGAGGTCTAACTATGGCTACACCTTC. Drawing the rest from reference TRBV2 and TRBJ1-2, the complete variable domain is EPEVTQTPSHQVTQMGQEVILRCVPISNHLYFYWYRQILGQKVEFLVSFYNNEISEKSEIFDDQFSVERPDGSNFTLKIRSTKLEDSAMYFCASIREERSNYGYTFGSGTRLTVV.

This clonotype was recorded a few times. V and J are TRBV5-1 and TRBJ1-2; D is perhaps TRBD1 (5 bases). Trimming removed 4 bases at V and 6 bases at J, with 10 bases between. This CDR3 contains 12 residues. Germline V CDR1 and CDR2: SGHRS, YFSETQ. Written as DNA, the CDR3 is TGCGCCAGCAGCCCCGCAGGGAATGGCTACACCTTC. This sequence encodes CASSPAGNGYTF.

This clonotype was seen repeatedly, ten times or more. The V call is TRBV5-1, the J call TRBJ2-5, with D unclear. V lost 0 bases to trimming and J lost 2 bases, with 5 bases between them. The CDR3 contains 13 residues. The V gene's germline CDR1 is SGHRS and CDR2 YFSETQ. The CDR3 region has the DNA TGCGCCAGCAGCTTGGAATATCAAGAGACCCAGTACTTC. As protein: CASSLEYQETQYF.

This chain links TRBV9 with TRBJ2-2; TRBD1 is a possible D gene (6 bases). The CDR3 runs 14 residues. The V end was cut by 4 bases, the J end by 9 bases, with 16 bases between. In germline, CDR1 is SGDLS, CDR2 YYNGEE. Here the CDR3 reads CASSTRNRDRELFF. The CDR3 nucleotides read TGTGCCAGCAGCACACGAAACAGGGATCGGGAGCTGTTTTTT.

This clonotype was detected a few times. This CDR3 reads CASSPRAGTGLYEQYF. CDR3 sequence (DNA): TGCGCCAGCAGCCCCCGTGCTGGAACAGGGTTGTACGAGCAGTACTTC. V is TRBV4-1 and J is TRBJ2-1, with TRBD1 as a possible D gene (6 bases). The J call may be mistaken, given a closer DNA end match to TRBJ2-7. The germline V gene encodes CDR1 MGHRA and CDR2 YSYEKL. The CDR3 is 16 amino acids.

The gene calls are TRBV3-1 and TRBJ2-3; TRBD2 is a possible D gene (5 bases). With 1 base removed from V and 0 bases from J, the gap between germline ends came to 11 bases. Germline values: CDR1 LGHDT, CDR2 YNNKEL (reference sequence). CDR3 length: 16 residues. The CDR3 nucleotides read TGTGCCAGCAGCCAAGGCAGCGGATGGAGCACAGATACGCAGTATTTT. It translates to CASSQGSGWSTDTQYF.

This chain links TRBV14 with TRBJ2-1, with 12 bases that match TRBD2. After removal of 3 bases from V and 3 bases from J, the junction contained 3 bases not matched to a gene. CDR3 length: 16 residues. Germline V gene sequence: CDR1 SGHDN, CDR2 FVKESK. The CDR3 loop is CASSQASGRVYNEQFF. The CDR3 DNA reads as TGTGCCAGCAGCCAGGCTAGCGGGAGGGTCTACAATGAGCAGTTCTTC.

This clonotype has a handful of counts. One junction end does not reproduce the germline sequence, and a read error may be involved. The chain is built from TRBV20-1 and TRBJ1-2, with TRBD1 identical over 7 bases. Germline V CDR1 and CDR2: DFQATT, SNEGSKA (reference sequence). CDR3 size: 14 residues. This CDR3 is CSANPRGGNYGYTF. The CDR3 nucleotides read TGCAGTGCAAATCCCAGGGGGGGGAACTACGGCTACACCTTC.

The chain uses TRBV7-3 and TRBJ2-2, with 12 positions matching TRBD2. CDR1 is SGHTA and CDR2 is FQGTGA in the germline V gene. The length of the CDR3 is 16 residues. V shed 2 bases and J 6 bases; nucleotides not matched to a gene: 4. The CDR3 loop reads CASSLLTSGSSGELFF. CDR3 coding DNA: TGTGCCAGCAGCTTACTGACTAGCGGGAGTTCCGGGGAGCTGTTTTTT. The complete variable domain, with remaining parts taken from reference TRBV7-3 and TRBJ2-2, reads GAGVSQTPSNKVTEKGKYVELRCDPISGHTALYWYRQSLGQGPEFLIYFQGTGAADDSGLPNDRFFAVRPEGSVSTLKIQRTERGDSAVYLCASSLLTSGSSGELFFGEGSRLTVL.

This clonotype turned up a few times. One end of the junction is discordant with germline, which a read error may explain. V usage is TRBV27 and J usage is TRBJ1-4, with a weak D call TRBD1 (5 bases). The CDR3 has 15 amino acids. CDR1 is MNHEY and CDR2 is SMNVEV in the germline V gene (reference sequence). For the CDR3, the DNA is TGTGCCAGCAGTTCAGGGAGCAGGGTGGGGGAAAAACTGCTTTTT. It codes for CASSSGSRVGEKLLF.

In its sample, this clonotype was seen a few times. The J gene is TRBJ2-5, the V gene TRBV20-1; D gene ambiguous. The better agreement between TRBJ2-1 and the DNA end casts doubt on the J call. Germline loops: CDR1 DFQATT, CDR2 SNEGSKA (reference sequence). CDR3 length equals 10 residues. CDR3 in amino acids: CSATDHEQFF. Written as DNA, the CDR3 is TGCAGTGCTACCGACCATGAGCAGTTCTTC.

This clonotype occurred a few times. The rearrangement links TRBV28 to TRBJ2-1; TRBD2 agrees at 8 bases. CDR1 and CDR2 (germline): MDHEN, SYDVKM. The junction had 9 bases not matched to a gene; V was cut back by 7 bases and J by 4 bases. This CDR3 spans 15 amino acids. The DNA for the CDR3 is TGTGCCAGCAACCCTGGGACTAGTGCTTACAATGAGCAGTTCTTC. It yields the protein CASNPGTSAYNEQFF.

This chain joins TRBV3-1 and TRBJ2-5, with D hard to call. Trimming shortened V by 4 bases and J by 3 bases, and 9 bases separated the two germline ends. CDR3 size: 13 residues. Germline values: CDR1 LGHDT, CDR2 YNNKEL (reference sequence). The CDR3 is CASSRTVKETQYF. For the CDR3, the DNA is TGTGCCAGCAGCCGGACCGTAAAAGAGACCCAGTACTTC.